What follows are 6 T cell receptor beta chains derived from one specimen sequenced in a study of T cells in Graves' hyperthyroidism and ophthalmopathy. RNA transcripts gave rise to amplified TCR beta CDR3 regions. When the TCR CDR3 underwent first-round RT-PCR, the HTBI primer set was used. TCRdb re-called the multiplex PCR reads with MiXCR, one entry per CDR3 protein. The data hold over 550,000 distinct CDR3 sequences, with 16% observed a single time. Material for sequencing was blood. The receptors originated from a woman between 18 and 29 years old with Graves' hyperthyroidism.

This clonotype has more than one count but fewer than ten. J is TRBJ1-2 and V is TRBV7-9; TRBD1 might be the D (6 bases). This CDR3 is 14 amino acids long. Germline V gives CDR1 SEHNR, CDR2 FQNEAQ (reference sequence). Trimming shortened V by 5 bases and J by 8 bases, and 18 bases separated the two germline ends. CDR3 residues: CASSAPGQVEGYTF. The CDR3 nucleotides are TGTGCCAGCAGCGCACCGGGACAAGTAGAGGGCTACACCTTC. The entire variable domain, with the rest obtained from reference TRBV7-9 and TRBJ1-2, is as follows: DTGVSQNPRHKITKRGQNVTFRCDPISEHNRLYWYRQTLGQGPEFLTYFQNEAQLEKSRLLSDRFSAERPKGSFSTLEIQRTEQGDSAMYLCASSAPGQVEGYTFGSGTRLTVV.

This clonotype was found a few times. This rearrangement joins TRBV7-2 to TRBJ1-2; no clear D gene. V gave up 0 bases and J gave up 4 bases, with 9 bases separating them. CDR1 and CDR2 (germline): SGHTA, FQGNSA. The CDR3 extends over 14 amino acids. The CDR3 DNA follows: TGTGCCAGCAGCTTAGCCCCCGGCCTCTATGGCTACACCTTC. Amino acids: CASSLAPGLYGYTF.

CDR3 residues: CASTRGRTDTQYF. The CDR3 DNA reads TGTGCCAGCACCAGGGGTCGGACAGATACGCAGTATTTT. The chain uses TRBV2 and TRBJ2-3; tentative D call: TRBD1 (6 bases). This CDR3 is 13 amino acids long. Trimming left V 7 bases short and J 3 bases short, with 11 bases between. Germline CDR1 SNHLY, CDR2 FYNNEI.

This clonotype has a count of ten or more. V gene TRBV6-1 combines with J gene TRBJ1-5; D is ambiguous. Germline V gene data show CDR1 as MNHNS and CDR2 as SASEGT. The V end lost 0 bases, the J end lost 6 bases, and 6 bases lay between the germline ends. The CDR3 has 13 residues. The CDR3 DNA is TGTGCCAGCAGTGAAGCGCTGGGTCAGCCCCAGCATTTT. Translating gives CASSEALGQPQHF.

As regards this clonotype: An end of the junction differs from the germline gene, which may be a read error. The chain recombines TRBV4-2 with TRBJ2-1; the match to TRBD2 covers 7 bases. Germline V lookup: CDR1 LGHNA, CDR2 YNFKEQ. This CDR3 contains 16 residues. In nucleotides, the CDR3 is TGTGCCAGCGGCCAAGGCGGGAGAACCGCCTACAATGAGCAGTTCTTC. Residues: CASGQGGRTAYNEQFF.

This clonotype was seen only a few times. The chain links TRBV29-1 to TRBJ2-7; D is undetermined. V dropped 6 bases and J dropped 4 bases, with 19 bases sitting between them. CDR1 SQVTM and CDR2 ANQGSEA come from the germline V gene. The CDR3 runs to 14 residues. The CDR3 DNA follows: TGCAGCGTGGCAACCCCCGCCCGTCGTTACGAGCAGTACTTC. It is translated as CSVATPARRYEQYF.